This T cell receptor beta chain stems from a study of blood T cell repertoires in COVID-19 (dated by TCRdb to 2019 to 2021). At the level of the whole study: Samples covering the acute and convalescent phases of COVID-19 were provided by collaborators in the United States, Italy and Spain. The prospective study material was composed of cDNA or gDNA derived from T cells, B-cell-depleted T cells, or PBMCs. The sample metadata nearly always contained a de-identified subject ID, COVID-19 status, age in years and sex. Samples came from the ongoing ImmuneRACE study (first 160 participants) plus 1,254 subjects from 6 global collaborators. The repertoires were made available in a free public database intended to serve as a resource for research on the immune response to SARS-CoV-2. Where available, HLA class I and class II types were obtained from metadata supplied by the sample provider rather than from assay-based typing. Subjects who had been exposed to COVID-19, were actively infected with it, or had recovered from it provided the deeply sampled blood TCRbeta repertoires that made up the dataset. On the study overall, not on this receptor specifically: How much clinical and demographic metadata was included differed by source and by participant, and the metadata was provided uncurated.

The immunoSEQ Assay, a bias-controlled multiplex PCR, was used to amplify TCRbeta CDR3 regions from genomic DNA. In the original analysis: The number of nucleated cells in each sample was estimated from the amplification of reference gene primers within the assay. To quantify the absolute abundance of each unique TCRbeta CDR3 rearrangement, sequence reads were collapsed and filtered. For each sample, productive Simpson clonality was calculated as the square root of Simpson's diversity index over productive rearrangements. The immuneACCESS repertoire file appears here via TCRdb, limited to in-frame rearrangements. These files lack a portion of the clones; in checked studies, under half of the deficit traces to unresolved V genes, and the cause of the others is not known. V, J and clone size are those of that table, while D and trimming were read from the DNA. This sample is represented by 8,000 to 9,500 clones; approximately 86% of them were singletons. More than 6% of the sample rests with the top ten.

A distance of 17 bases separates the germline ends of V and J, which lose 4 bases and 0 bases respectively. From the cysteine up to the phenylalanine, the CDR3 has a length of 17 residues. Only the CDR3 region is kept as DNA, spanning 51 bases read in frame from base 1. Based on the germline V gene, the CDR1 and CDR2 sequences are MGHRA and YSYEKL. Collaborating institutions collected whole blood in K2EDTA tubes following their own protocols. For TCRbeta analysis, collaborator samples were shipped as frozen whole blood, as isolated PBMCs, or as DNA extracted from either sample type. With respect to this clone: It lacks a known antigen. Nothing much larger sits one base from this clone, and base qualities are not available.

This TCR came from a human donor with active COVID-19. The donor label of this sample is uncertain. The sequence joins TRBV4-1 to TRBJ2-3; the D gene is perhaps TRBD2, from 6 matching bases. Sequenced: peripheral blood. The encoded CDR3 is CASSPIGLALSTDTQYF. The sequenced DNA is TGCGCCAGCAGCCCTATTGGGCTAGCGCTTAGCACAGATACGCAGTATTTT.